The source of this TCR beta chain is a study of T cell responses to AZD1222 COVID-19 vaccine. Study-wide findings and caveats: Reportedly, nearly half of unique spike TCRs recognized epitopes outside B.1.351/B.1.1.7 mutations. Females made up more of the donors, who were largely white British, and clonal diversity may have come out too low. Every sample of the repertoires postdated the peak T cell response. AZD1222 recipients seropositive at baseline numbered only six or seven.

Data came from immunoSEQ multiplex PCR; TCRdb stores just in-frame clones and leaves some out. The sample consists of over 60,000 clones, around 86% of them appearing once. As concerns this clone: What it binds is unknown.

Trimming shortened V by 5 bases and J by 7 bases, and 8 bases separated the two germline ends. CDR3 size: 12 residues. In germline, CDR1 is LNHDA, CDR2 SQIVND (reference sequence). The clonotype comes from an adult in good health. The sequencing used peripheral blood, collected on day 0 of AZD1222 vaccination. The V and J genes are TRBV19 and TRBJ1-4; D is uncertain. This chain's CDR3 is CASSYDREKLFF. In nucleotides, the CDR3 is TGTGCCAGTAGTTATGACCGTGAAAAACTGTTTTTT.